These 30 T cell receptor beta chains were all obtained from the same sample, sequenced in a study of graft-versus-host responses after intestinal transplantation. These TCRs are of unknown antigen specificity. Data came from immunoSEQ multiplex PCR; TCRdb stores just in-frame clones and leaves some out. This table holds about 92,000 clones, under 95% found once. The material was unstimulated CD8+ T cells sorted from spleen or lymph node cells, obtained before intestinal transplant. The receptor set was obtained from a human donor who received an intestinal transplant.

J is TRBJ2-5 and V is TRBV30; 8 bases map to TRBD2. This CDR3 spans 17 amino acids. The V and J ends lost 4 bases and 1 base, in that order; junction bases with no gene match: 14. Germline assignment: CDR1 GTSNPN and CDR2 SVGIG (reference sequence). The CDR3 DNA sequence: TGTGCCTGGATTGACTATCAGGACGGGGGGGCCCAAGAGACCCAGTACTTC. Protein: CAWIDYQDGGAQETQYF.

CDR3 in DNA: TGCGCCAGCAGCCAGTGGGGGGCGCCTGGCTACACCTTC. Residues: CASSQWGAPGYTF. This chain connects TRBV5-1 to TRBJ1-2, with D possibly matching TRBD1 (6 bases). From germline, CDR1 is SGHRS and CDR2 YFSETQ. The V end was cut by 4 bases, the J end by 7 bases, with 14 bases between. The CDR3 sequence is 13 residues long. Using reference TRBV5-1 and TRBJ1-2 for the parts outside the CDR3, the full variable domain is KAGVTQTPRYLIKTRGQQVTLSCSPISGHRSVSWYQQTPGQGLQFLFEYFSETQRNKGNFPGRFSGRQFSNSRSEMNVSTLELGDSALYLCASSQWGAPGYTFGSGTRLTVV.

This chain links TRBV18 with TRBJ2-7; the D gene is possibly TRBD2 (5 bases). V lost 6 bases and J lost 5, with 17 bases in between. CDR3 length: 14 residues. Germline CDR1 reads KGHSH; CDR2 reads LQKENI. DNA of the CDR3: TGTGCCAGCTCGAGTACTCGGGGTTTCCACGAGCAGTACTTC. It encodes CASSSTRGFHEQYF.

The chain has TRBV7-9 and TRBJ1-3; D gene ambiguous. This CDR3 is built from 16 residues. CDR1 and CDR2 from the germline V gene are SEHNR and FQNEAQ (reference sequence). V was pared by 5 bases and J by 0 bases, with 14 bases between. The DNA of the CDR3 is TGTGCCAGCAGCCCGACCGAATCACTCTCTGGAAACACCATATATTTT. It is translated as CASSPTESLSGNTIYF.

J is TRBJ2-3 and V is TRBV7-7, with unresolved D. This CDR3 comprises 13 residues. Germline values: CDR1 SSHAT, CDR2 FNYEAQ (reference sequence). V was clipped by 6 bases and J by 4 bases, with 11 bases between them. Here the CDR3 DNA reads TGTGCCAGCAGTCATATAGAGTCAGATACGCAGTATTTT. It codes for CASSHIESDTQYF.

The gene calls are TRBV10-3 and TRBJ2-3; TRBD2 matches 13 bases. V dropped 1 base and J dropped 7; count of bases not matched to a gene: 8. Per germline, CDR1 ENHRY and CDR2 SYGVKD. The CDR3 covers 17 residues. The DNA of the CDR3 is TGTGCCATCAGTGAGTTAACTAGCGGGGGGGCCCCGTATACGCAGTATTTT. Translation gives CAISELTSGGAPYTQYF.

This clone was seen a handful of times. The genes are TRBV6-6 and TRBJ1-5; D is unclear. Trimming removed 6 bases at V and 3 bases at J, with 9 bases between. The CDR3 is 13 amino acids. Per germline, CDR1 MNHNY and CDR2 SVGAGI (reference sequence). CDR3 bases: TGTGCCAGCAGCCCCGACCTCAATCAGCCCCAGCATTTT. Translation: CASSPDLNQPQHF.

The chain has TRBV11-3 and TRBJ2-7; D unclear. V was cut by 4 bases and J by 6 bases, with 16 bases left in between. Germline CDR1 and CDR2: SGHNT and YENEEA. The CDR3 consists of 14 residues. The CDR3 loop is CASSSHQDAPEQYF. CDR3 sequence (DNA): TGTGCCAGCAGCTCCCACCAGGACGCCCCCGAGCAGTACTTC.

CDR3 sequence (DNA): TGTGCCAGTAGTAGAGCAGATACGCAGTATTTT. Translating it yields CASSRADTQYF. The chain is built from TRBV19 and TRBJ2-3; D remains unclear. CDR3 size: 11 residues. Germline V CDR1 and CDR2: LNHDA, SQIVND (reference sequence). V lost 4 bases, J lost 4 bases, and 3 bases lay in between.

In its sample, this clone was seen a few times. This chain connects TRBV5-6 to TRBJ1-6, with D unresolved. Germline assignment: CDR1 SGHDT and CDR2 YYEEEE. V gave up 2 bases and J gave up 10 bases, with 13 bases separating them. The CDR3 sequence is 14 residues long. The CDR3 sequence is CASSFQGGVSPLHF. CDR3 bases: TGTGCCAGCAGCTTTCAAGGAGGAGTATCACCCCTCCACTTT. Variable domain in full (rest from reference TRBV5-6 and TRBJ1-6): DAGVTQSPTHLIKTRGQQVTLRCSPKSGHDTVSWYQQALGQGPQFIFQYYEEEERQRGNFPDRFSGHQFPNYSSELNVNALLLGDSALYLCASSFQGGVSPLHFGNGTRLTVT.

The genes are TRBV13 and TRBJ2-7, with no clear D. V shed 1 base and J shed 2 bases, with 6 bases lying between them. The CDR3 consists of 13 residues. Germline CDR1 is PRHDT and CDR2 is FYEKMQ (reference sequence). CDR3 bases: TGTGCCAGCAGCTTAGCTGTAACCTACGAGCAGTACTTC. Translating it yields CASSLAVTYEQYF.

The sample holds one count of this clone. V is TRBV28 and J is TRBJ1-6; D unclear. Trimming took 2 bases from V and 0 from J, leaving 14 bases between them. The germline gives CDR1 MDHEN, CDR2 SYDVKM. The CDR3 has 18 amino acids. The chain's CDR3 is CASSLRRAWVSYNSPLHF. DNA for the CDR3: TGTGCCAGCAGTTTACGGAGGGCGTGGGTCTCCTATAATTCACCCCTCCACTTT.

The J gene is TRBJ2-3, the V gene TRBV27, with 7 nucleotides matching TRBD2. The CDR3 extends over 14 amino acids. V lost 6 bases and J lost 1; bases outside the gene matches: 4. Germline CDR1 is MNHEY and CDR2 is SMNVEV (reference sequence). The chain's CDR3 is CASSSGAGTDTQYF. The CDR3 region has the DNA TGTGCCAGCAGCAGCGGGGCCGGCACAGATACGCAGTATTTT.

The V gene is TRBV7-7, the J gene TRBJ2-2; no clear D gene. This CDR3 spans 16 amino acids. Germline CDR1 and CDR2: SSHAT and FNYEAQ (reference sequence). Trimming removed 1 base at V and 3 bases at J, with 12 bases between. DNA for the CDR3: TGTGCCAGCAGCTTAGGAACAGTAGAAGACACCGGGGAGCTGTTTTTT. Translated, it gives CASSLGTVEDTGELFF.

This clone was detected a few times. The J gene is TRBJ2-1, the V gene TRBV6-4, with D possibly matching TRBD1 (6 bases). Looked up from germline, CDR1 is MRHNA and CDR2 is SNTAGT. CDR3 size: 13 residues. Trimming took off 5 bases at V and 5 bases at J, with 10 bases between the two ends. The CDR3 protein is CASSPGTNNEQFF. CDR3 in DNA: TGTGCCAGCAGTCCCGGGACAAACAATGAGCAGTTCTTC.

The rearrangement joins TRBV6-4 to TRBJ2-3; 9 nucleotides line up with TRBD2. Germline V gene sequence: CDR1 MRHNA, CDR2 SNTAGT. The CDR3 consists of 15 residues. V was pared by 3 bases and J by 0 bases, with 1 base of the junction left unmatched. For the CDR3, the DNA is TGTGCCAGCAGTGAGCGGGGGGGTAGCACAGATACGCAGTATTTT. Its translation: CASSERGGSTDTQYF.

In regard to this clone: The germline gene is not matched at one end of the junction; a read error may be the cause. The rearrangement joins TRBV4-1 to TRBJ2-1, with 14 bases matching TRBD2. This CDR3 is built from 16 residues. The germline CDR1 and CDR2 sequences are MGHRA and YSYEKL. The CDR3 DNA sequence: TGTGCCAGCAGCCAAGAGGGACTAGCGGGAGTCATTGAGCAGTTCTTC. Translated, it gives CASSQEGLAGVIEQFF.

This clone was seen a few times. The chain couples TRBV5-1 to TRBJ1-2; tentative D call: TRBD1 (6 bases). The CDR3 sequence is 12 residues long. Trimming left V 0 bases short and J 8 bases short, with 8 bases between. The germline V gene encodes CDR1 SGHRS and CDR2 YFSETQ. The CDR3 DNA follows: TGCGCCAGCAGCTTGGCAGGGGAAGGCTACACCTTC. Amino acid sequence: CASSLAGEGYTF.

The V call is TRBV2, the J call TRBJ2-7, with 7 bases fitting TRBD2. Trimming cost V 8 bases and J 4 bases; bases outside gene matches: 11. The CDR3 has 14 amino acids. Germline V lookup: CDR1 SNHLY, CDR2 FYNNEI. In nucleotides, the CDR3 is TGTGCCAGCCGTCGGCGGGAGCAGGTGTACGAGCAGTACTTC. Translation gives CASRRREQVYEQYF.

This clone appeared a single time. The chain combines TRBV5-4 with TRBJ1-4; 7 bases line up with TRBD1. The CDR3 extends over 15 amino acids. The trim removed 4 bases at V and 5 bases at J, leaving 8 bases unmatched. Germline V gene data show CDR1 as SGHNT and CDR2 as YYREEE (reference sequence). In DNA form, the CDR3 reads TGTGCCAGCAGCCTTACAGGGGCAATGAATGAAAAACTGTTTTTT. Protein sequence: CASSLTGAMNEKLFF. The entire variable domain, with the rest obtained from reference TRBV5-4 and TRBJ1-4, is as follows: ETGVTQSPTHLIKTRGQQVTLRCSSQSGHNTVSWYQQALGQGPQFIFQYYREEENGRGNFPPRFSGLQFPNYSSELNVNALELDDSALYLCASSLTGAMNEKLFFGSGTQLSVL.

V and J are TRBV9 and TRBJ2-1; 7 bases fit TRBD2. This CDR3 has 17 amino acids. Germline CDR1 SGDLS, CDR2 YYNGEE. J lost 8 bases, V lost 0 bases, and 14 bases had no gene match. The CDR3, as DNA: TGTGCCAGCAGCGTAGATCGAGCGGGACCGGGGGAGTATGAGCAGTTCTTC. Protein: CASSVDRAGPGEYEQFF.

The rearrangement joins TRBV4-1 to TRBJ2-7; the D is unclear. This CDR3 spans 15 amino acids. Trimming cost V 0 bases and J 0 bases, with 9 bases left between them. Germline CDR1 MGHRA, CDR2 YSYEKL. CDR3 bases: TGCGCCAGCAGCCAAGAGAAGGCTATCTCCTACGAGCAGTACTTC. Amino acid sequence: CASSQEKAISYEQYF.

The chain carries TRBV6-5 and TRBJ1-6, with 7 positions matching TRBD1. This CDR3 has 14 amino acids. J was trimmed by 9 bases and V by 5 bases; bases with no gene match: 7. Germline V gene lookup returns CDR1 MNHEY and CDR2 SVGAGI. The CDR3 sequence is CASSAGTVSSPLHF. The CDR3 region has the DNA TGTGCCAGCAGTGCCGGGACAGTCAGTTCACCCCTCCACTTT.

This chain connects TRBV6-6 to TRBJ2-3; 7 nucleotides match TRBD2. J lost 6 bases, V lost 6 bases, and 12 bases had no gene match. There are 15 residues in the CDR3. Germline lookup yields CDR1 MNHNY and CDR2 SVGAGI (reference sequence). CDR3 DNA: TGTGCCAGCAGCCCCATTGGCGGGAGTTTCGATACGCAGTATTTT. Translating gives CASSPIGGSFDTQYF.

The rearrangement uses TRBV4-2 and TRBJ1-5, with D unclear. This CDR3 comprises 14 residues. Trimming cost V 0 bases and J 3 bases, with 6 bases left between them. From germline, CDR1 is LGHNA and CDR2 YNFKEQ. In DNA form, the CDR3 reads TGTGCCAGCAGCCAAGATCACCTCAATCAGCCCCAGCATTTT. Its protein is CASSQDHLNQPQHF.

The CDR3 is CASSEPPRSLHF. CDR3 in DNA: TGTGCCAGCAGTGAACCCCCCCGGTCCCTCCACTTT. The chain joins TRBV2 to TRBJ1-6; D gene uncertain. This CDR3 has 12 amino acids. From germline, CDR1 is SNHLY and CDR2 FYNNEI. The V gene lost 2 bases and the J gene lost 14 bases, with 10 bases spanning the gap.

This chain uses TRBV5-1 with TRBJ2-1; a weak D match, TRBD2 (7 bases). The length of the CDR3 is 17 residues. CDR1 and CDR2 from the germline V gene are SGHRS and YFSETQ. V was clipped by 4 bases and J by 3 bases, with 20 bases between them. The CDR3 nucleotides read TGCGCCAGCAGCCACCCACCTGAGGGGGGGGGCTACAATGAGCAGTTCTTC. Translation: CASSHPPEGGGYNEQFF.

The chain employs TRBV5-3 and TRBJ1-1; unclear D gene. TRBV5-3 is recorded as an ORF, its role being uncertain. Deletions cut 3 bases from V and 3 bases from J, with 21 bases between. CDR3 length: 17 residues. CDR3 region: CARSSRLVDSMDTEAFF. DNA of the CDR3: TGTGCCAGAAGCTCTCGGCTCGTTGATTCTATGGACACTGAAGCTTTCTTT.

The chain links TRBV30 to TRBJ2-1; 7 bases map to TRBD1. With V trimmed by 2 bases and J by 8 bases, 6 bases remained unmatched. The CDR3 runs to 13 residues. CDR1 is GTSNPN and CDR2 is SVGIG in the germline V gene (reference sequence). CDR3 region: CAWSLGGLDEQFF. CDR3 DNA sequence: TGTGCCTGGAGTTTAGGGGGCTTGGATGAGCAGTTCTTC.

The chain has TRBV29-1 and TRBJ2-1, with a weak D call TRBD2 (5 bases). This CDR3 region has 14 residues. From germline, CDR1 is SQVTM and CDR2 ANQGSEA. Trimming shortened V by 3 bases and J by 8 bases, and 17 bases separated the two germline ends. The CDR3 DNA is TGCAGCGTTGACCCAATTTCGGGGTCTGATGAGCAGTTCTTC. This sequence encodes CSVDPISGSDEQFF.